The entry below gives a single TCR beta chain sequence along with its context. Its antigen is undetermined. This record belongs to a study of T cell responses to AZD1222 COVID-19 vaccine. Regarding the study as a whole: Baseline serostatus was positive in only 5 to 7 AZD1222 recipients. Spike-wide vaccine-associated CD4 TCRs dominated at 160-218 and 743-854.

This table comes from immunoSEQ multiplex PCR, and its TCRdb copy is limited to in-frame clones, with some not included. Found here are 90,000 to 150,000 clones, about 91% of them singletons; the top ten hold approximately 5%. V was pared by 3 bases and J by 3 bases, with 6 bases of the junction left unmatched. Germline CDR1 LNHDA, CDR2 SQIVND (reference sequence). This CDR3 comprises 15 residues. The rearrangement links TRBV19 to TRBJ1-1; 8 nucleotides line up with TRBD1. Sequences were derived from peripheral blood, sampled on day 0 of AZD1222 vaccination. The TCR originated in an adult in good health. The CDR3 sequence: CASSMFATGDTEAFF. In DNA, the CDR3 is TGTGCCAGTAGTATGTTTGCGACAGGGGACACTGAAGCTTTCTTT.